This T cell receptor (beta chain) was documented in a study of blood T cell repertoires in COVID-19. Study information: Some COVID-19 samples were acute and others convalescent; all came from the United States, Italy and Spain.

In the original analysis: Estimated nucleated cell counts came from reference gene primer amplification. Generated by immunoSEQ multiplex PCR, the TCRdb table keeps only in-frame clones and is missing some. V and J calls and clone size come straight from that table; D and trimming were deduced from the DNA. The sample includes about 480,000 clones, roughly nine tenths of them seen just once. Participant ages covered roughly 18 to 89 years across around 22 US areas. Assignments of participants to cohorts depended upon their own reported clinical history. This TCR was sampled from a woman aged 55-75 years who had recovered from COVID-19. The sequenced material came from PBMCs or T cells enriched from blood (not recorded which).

The CDR3 nucleotides read TGTGCCAGCAGCACGGACGGACTCTATGGCTACACCTTC. This encodes CASSTDGLYGYTF. This chain connects TRBV5-4 to TRBJ1-2, with D hard to call. The V gene lost 4 bases and the J gene lost 4 bases, with 11 bases spanning the gap. This CDR3 has 13 amino acids. The germline gives CDR1 SGHNT, CDR2 YYREEE (reference sequence).